The 9 T cell receptor beta chains given below trace back to one sample, sequenced in a study of OX40 agonist ivuxolimab in advanced cancers. This table comes from immunoSEQ multiplex PCR, and its TCRdb copy is limited to in-frame clones, with some not included. The sample holds tens of thousands of clones, roughly 88% seen once. Sequencing used CD4+ or CD8+ T cells sorted from blood, obtained in a trial of the OX40 agonist ivuxolimab. The origin of the receptors is an adult with an advanced solid tumor such as melanoma, head and neck, liver or kidney cancer.

On this clone itself: A read error is likely, as this CDR3 ends without the conserved phenylalanine or tryptophan. The chain carries TRBV29-1 and TRBJ1-1, with D tentatively TRBD1 (6 bases). V dropped 0 bases and J dropped 7 bases, with 15 bases sitting between them. Germline CDR1 reads SQVTM; CDR2 reads ANQGSEA. The CDR3 has 14 residues. The CDR3 is CSVEDRGHRNEAFC. The CDR3 DNA reads TGCAGCGTTGAAGATAGGGGACACAGGAATGAAGCTTTCTGT.

The chain combines TRBV7-2 with TRBJ2-7; possibly TRBD1 or TRBD2 for D (5 bases each). Trimming removed 5 bases at V and 7 bases at J, with 15 bases between. This CDR3 has 13 residues. CDR1 and CDR2 (germline): SGHTA, FQGNSA. The CDR3, as DNA: TGTGCCAGCAGCGGGACCTACGGCTGGGAGCAGTACTTC. This translates into CASSGTYGWEQYF. Supplemented by reference TRBV7-2 and TRBJ2-7, the full variable domain reads GAGVSQSPSNKVTEKGKDVELRCDPISGHTALYWYRQSLGQGLEFLIYFQGNSAPDKSGLPSDRFSAERTGGSVSTLTIQRTQQEDSAVYLCASSGTYGWEQYFGPGTRLTVT.

This clone was observed a handful of times. In nucleotides, the CDR3 is TGCGCCAGCAGACAGGGGAACTATGGCTACACCTTC. Protein product: CASRQGNYGYTF. V gene TRBV5-1 combines with J gene TRBJ1-2; 7 bases are a match to TRBD1. CDR1 and CDR2 (germline): SGHRS, YFSETQ. With V trimmed by 5 bases and J by 2 bases, 0 bases remained unmatched. There are 12 residues in the CDR3.

This clone was observed a handful of times. The genes are TRBV5-1 and TRBJ2-7; 8 nucleotides match TRBD1. The J segment lost 7 bases and the V segment lost 2 bases, leaving 14 bases of the junction unmatched. Germline V gene lookup returns CDR1 SGHRS and CDR2 YFSETQ. The CDR3 runs 16 residues. DNA for the CDR3: TGCGCCAGCAGCTTATTTTCCGGACAGGGAGTTCGGGAGCAGTACTTC. It encodes CASSLFSGQGVREQYF.

The V gene is TRBV5-1, the J gene TRBJ2-1; 13 bases agree with TRBD2. The ends lost 1 base at V and 8 bases at J; junction bases unmatched: 9. The CDR3 loop spans 17 amino acids. Germline V gene data show CDR1 as SGHRS and CDR2 as YFSETQ. CDR3 in amino acids: CASSLPPLAGGPDEQFF. As DNA, the CDR3 is TGCGCCAGCAGCTTGCCCCCACTAGCGGGGGGGCCCGATGAGCAGTTCTTC.

This chain uses TRBV2 with TRBJ1-1, with 11 bases fitting TRBD1. J gave up 5 bases and V 7 bases, and 9 bases lay outside the gene matches. Looked up from germline, CDR1 is SNHLY and CDR2 is FYNNEI. The CDR3 totals 15 residues. The CDR3 DNA reads TGTGCCAGCAACCTAGGACAGGGGGCGCGGACTGAAGCTTTCTTT. Its translation is CASNLGQGARTEAFF.

The sample holds one count of this clone. The V call is TRBV11-2, the J call TRBJ2-5, with 8 bases lining up with TRBD2. The CDR3 extends over 18 amino acids. The junction had 14 bases not matched to a gene; V was cut back by 1 base and J by 4 bases. Germline lookup yields CDR1 SGHAT and CDR2 FQNNGV. CDR3 bases: TGTGCCAGCAGCTTAGTAGCGGGACTGGGAGCCCCGGGAGAGACCCAGTACTTC. Its protein is CASSLVAGLGAPGETQYF.

The chain employs TRBV7-9 and TRBJ2-7; 8 bases are shared with TRBD2. The CDR3 is 14 amino acids. Per the germline V gene, CDR1 is SEHNR and CDR2 is FQNEAQ (reference sequence). The ends lost 6 bases at V and 3 bases at J; junction bases unmatched: 7. Here the CDR3 DNA reads TGTGCCAGCAGTCGGACTAGCTCCGACTACGAGCAGTACTTC. It is translated as CASSRTSSDYEQYF.

This chain connects TRBV9 to TRBJ2-1; 14 bases map to TRBD2. Looked up from germline, CDR1 is SGDLS and CDR2 is YYNGEE. This CDR3 comprises 17 residues. The J segment lost 4 bases and the V segment lost 4 bases, leaving 7 bases of the junction unmatched. CDR3 sequence (DNA): TGTGCCAGCAGCCCGGGACTAGCGGGAGTTCGGTACAATGAGCAGTTCTTC. Translating gives CASSPGLAGVRYNEQFF.